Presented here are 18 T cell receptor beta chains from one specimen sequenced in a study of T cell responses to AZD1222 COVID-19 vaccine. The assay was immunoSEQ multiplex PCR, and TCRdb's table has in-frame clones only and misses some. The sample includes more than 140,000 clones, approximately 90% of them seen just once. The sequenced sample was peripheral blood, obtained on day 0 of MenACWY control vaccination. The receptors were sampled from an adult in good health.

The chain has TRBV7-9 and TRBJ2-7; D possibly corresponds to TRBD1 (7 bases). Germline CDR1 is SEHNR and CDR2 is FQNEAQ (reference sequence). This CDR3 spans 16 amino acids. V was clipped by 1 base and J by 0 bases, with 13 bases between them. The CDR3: CASSLGGTVYSYEQYF. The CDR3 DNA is TGTGCCAGCAGCTTAGGCGGGACAGTATACTCCTACGAGCAGTACTTC.

This chain's CDR3 is CASSAHTGHTEAFF. The CDR3 DNA reads as TGTGCCAGCAGCGCACACACAGGTCACACTGAAGCTTTCTTT. This chain connects TRBV9 to TRBJ1-1; a weak D match, TRBD1 (5 bases). Germline V gene sequence: CDR1 SGDLS, CDR2 YYNGEE. This CDR3 has 14 amino acids. V lost 3 bases and J 3 bases, leaving 12 bases between the germline ends.

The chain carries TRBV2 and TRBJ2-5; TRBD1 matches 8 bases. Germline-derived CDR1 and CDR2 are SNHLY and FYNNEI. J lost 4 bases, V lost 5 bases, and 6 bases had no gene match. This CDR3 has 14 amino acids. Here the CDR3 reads CASSSRGLRETQYF. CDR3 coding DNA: TGTGCCAGCAGTAGCAGGGGGCTACGAGAGACCCAGTACTTC.

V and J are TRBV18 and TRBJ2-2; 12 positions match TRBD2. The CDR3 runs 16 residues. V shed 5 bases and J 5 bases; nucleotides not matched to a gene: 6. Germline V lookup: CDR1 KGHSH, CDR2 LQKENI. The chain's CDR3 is CASSAAGTSGTGELFF. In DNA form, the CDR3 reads TGTGCCAGCTCAGCCGCCGGGACTAGCGGGACCGGGGAGCTGTTTTTT.

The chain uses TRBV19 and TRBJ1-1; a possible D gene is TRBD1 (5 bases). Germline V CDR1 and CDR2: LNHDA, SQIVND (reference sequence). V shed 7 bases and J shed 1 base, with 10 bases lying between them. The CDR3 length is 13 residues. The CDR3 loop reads CASTNRGNTEAFF. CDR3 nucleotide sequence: TGTGCCAGTACCAATAGGGGGAACACTGAAGCTTTCTTT.

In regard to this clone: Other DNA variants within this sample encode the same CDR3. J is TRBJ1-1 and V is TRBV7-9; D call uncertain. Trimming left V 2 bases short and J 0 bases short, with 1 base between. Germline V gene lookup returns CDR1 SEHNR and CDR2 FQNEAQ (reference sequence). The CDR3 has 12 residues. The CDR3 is CASSLLNTEAFF. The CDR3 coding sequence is TGTGCCAGCAGCTTATTGAACACTGAAGCTTTCTTT.

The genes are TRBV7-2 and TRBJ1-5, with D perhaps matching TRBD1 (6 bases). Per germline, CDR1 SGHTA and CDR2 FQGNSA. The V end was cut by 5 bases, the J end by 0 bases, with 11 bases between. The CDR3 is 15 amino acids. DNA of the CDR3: TGTGCCAGCAGCCCAGCAGGGGTTAGCAATCAGCCCCAGCATTTT. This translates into CASSPAGVSNQPQHF.

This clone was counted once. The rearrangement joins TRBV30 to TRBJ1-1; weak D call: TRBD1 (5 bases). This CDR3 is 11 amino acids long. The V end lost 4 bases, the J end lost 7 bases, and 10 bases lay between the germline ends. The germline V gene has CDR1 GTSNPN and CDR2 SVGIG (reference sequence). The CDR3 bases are TGTGCCTGGACTAATCAGGGTGAAGCTTTCTTT. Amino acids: CAWTNQGEAFF.

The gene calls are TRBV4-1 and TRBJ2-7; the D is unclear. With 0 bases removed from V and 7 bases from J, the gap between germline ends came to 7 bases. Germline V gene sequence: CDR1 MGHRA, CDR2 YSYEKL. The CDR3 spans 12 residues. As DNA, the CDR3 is TGCGCCAGCAGCCAAGAAATGGGTGAGCAGTACTTC. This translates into CASSQEMGEQYF.

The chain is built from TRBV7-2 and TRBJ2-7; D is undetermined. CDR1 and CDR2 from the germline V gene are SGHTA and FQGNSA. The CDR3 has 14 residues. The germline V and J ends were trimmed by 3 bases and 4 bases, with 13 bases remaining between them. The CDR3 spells CASSLDPSSYEQYF. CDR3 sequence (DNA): TGTGCCAGCAGCTTGGACCCAAGCTCTTACGAGCAGTACTTC.

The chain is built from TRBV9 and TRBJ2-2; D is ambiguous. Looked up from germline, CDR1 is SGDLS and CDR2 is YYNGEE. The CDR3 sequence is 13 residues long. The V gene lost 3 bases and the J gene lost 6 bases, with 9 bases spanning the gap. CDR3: CASSEIYSGELFF. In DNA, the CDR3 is TGTGCCAGCAGCGAGATTTACTCCGGGGAGCTGTTTTTT.

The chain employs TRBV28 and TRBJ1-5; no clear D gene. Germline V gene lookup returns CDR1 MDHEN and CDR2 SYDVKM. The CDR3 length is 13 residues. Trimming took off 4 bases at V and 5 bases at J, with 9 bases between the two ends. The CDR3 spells CASSWTVDQPQHF. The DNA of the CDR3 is TGTGCCAGCAGTTGGACTGTTGATCAGCCCCAGCATTTT.

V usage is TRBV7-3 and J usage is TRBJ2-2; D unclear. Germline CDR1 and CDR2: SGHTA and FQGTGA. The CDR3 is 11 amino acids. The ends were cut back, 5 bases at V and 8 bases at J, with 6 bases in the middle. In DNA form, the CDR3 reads TGTGCCAGCAGCCCTGGTGGGGAGCTGTTTTTT. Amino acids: CASSPGGELFF.

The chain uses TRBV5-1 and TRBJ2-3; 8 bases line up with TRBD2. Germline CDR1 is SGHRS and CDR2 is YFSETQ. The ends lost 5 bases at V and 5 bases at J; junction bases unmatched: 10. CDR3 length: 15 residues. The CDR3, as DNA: TGCGCCAGCAGTTTTGGCGGGAGCGGGGGAGATACGCAGTATTTT. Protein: CASSFGGSGGDTQYF.

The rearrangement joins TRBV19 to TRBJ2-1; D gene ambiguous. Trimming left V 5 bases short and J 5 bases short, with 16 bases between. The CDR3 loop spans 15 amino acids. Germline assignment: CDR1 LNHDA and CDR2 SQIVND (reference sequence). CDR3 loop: CASSSGSVFNNEQFF. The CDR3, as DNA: TGTGCCAGTAGTTCCGGGTCAGTCTTTAACAATGAGCAGTTCTTC. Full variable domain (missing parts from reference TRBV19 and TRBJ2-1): DGGITQSPKYLFRKEGQNVTLSCEQNLNHDAMYWYRQDPGQGLRLIYYSQIVNDFQKGDIAEGYSVSREKKESFPLTVTSAQKNPTAFYLCASSSGSVFNNEQFFGPGTRLTVL.

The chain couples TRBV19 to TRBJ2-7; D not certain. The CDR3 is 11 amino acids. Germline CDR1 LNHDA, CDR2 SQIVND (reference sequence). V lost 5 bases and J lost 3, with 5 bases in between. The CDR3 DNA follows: TGTGCCAGTAGTGATAGCTACGAGCAGTACTTC. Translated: CASSDSYEQYF.

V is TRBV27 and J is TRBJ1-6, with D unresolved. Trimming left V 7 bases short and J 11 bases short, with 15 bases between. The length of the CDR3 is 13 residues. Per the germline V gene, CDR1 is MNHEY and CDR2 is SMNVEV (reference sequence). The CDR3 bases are TGTGCCAGCACCCTTGTAGGGAGGGCACCCCTCCACTTT. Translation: CASTLVGRAPLHF.

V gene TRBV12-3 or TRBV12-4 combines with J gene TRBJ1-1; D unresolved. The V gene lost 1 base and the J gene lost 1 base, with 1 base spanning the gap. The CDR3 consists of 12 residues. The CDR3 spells CASSLGNTEAFF. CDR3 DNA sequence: TGTGCCAGCAGTTTAGGGAACACTGAAGCTTTCTTT.